This T cell receptor (beta chain) was captured by sequencing in a study of shared clonotypes between healthy human individuals. Data came from immunoSEQ multiplex PCR; TCRdb stores just in-frame clones and leaves some out. This sample yields about 2.2 million clones, of which roughly 95% are seen a single time; around 1.7% belongs to the top ten. As defined, naive CD8 cells were CD45RO-negative and positively selected for CCR7, with terminally differentiated effector memory CD45RA+ cells excluded. This CDR3 comprises 12 residues. The genes are TRBV21-1 and TRBJ2-7; the table's D call, TRBD2, was not checked against the DNA. TRBV21-1 is recorded as a pseudogene. The sequence came from a man aged 18 to 29 in good health. Some clones in this sample may be carry-over from other donors' samples. The sample was naive CD8+ T cells from PBMCs. CDR3 nucleotides: TGTGCCCACCCAAGCGAGGGTTACGAGCAGTACTTC. Translated, it gives CAHPSEGYEQYF.